Following are 24 T cell receptor beta chains from one sample sequenced in a study of blood T cell repertoires in COVID-19. TCRdb keeps only in-frame clones here, not all; method: immunoSEQ multiplex PCR. The table lists 90,000 to 130,000 clones, roughly 84% of them singletons. Specimen: peripheral blood. These receptors were taken from a man aged 40-49 years with acute or convalescent COVID-19.

This chain joins TRBV5-1 and TRBJ2-5, with D possibly matching TRBD2 (5 bases). The V end was cut by 5 bases, the J end by 5 bases, with 7 bases between. The CDR3 runs 11 residues. Germline V gives CDR1 SGHRS, CDR2 YFSETQ. CDR3 nucleotide sequence: TGCGCCAGCAGAGAGGGTGAGACCCAGTACTTC. This translates into CASREGETQYF.

This clone was recorded once. V usage is TRBV7-2 and J usage is TRBJ2-3, with TRBD2 matching 12 bases. Germline CDR1 SGHTA, CDR2 FQGNSA. The CDR3 contains 18 residues. Germline trimming cut 2 bases from V and 4 bases from J; bases unmatched to any gene: 10. The CDR3 coding sequence is TGTGCCAGCAGCTTAAGGTCCTCCGGACTAGCGGGGCCAGATACGCAGTATTTT. It translates to CASSLRSSGLAGPDTQYF.

This clone was seen a single time. The chain links TRBV5-1 to TRBJ2-2; a weak D match, TRBD1 (5 bases). The V end was cut by 5 bases, the J end by 5 bases, with 13 bases between. This CDR3 spans 14 amino acids. The germline V gene encodes CDR1 SGHRS and CDR2 YFSETQ. CDR3 in amino acids: CASSQGASTGELFF. The CDR3 DNA reads TGCGCCAGCAGTCAAGGGGCGTCGACCGGGGAGCTGTTTTTT.

This clone was counted only a few times. The gene calls are TRBV5-1 and TRBJ1-6, with D possibly TRBD1 on 5 matching bases. Trimming took off 0 bases at V and 8 bases at J, with 12 bases between the two ends. Germline lookup yields CDR1 SGHRS and CDR2 YFSETQ. This CDR3 region has 15 residues. The CDR3 DNA sequence: TGCGCCAGCAGCTTGGTTGAACAGGATGATTCACCCCTCCACTTT. It is translated as CASSLVEQDDSPLHF.

This chain's CDR3 is CATSRAGTSGGGDEQFF. The CDR3 DNA is TGTGCCACCAGCAGAGCCGGGACTAGCGGGGGGGGCGATGAGCAGTTCTTC. This sequence joins TRBV15 and TRBJ2-1, with 16 bases that match TRBD2. The CDR3 spans 17 residues. After removal of 1 base from V and 8 bases from J, the junction contained 5 bases not matched to a gene. CDR1 is LNHNV, CDR2 YYDKDF, per germline (reference sequence).

The rearrangement uses TRBV4-1 and TRBJ2-3, with 11 bases identical to TRBD2. With 1 base clipped from V and 1 base from J, the junction kept 4 bases outside the gene matches. Germline CDR1 MGHRA, CDR2 YSYEKL. This CDR3 is 17 amino acids long. The CDR3 region is CASSQALTSGGTDTQYF. The CDR3 bases are TGCGCCAGCAGCCAAGCGCTGACTAGCGGGGGCACAGATACGCAGTATTTT.

This clone was seen once. The chain carries TRBV24-1 and TRBJ1-5, with no clear D. Trimming took off 9 bases at V and 10 bases at J, with 12 bases between the two ends. This CDR3 has 11 amino acids. CDR1 and CDR2 (germline): KGHDR, SFDVKD. CDR3 in DNA: TGTGCCACCGGGCAGATTCAACCCCAGCATTTT. It is translated as CATGQIQPQHF.

The V and J genes are TRBV9 and TRBJ1-6, with TRBD1 matching over 8 bases. This CDR3 region has 15 residues. CDR1 SGDLS and CDR2 YYNGEE come from the germline V gene. V lost 3 bases and J lost 5; bases outside the gene matches: 4. The CDR3, as DNA: TGTGCCAGCAGCGGTCAGGGGGCGCATAATTCACCCCTCCACTTT. Translation gives CASSGQGAHNSPLHF.

The gene calls are TRBV6-1 and TRBJ2-2; 9 bases are a match to TRBD1. CDR3 length: 15 amino acids. V shed 2 bases, J shed 4 bases, and the junction held 2 bases outside the gene matches. Germline V gene sequence: CDR1 MNHNS, CDR2 SASEGT. CDR3 bases: TGTGCCAGCAGTGAATACAGGGGGCCCACCGGGGAGCTGTTTTTT. Protein product: CASSEYRGPTGELFF.

This rearrangement joins TRBV28 to TRBJ2-7; TRBD2 matches at 11 bases. J gave up 7 bases and V 4 bases, and 15 bases lay outside the gene matches. There are 17 residues in the CDR3. The germline V gene has CDR1 MDHEN and CDR2 SYDVKM. CDR3 protein: CASSSGSWGLAAREQYF. DNA for the CDR3: TGTGCCAGCAGTTCGGGGTCCTGGGGACTAGCGGCTAGGGAGCAGTACTTC.

V gene TRBV19 combines with J gene TRBJ1-3; D is perhaps TRBD1 (5 bases). V lost 6 bases and J lost 4, with 19 bases in between. Per germline, CDR1 LNHDA and CDR2 SQIVND (reference sequence). This CDR3 is 16 amino acids long. The CDR3 spells CASRSQGIRSGNTIYF. In nucleotides, the CDR3 is TGTGCCAGTAGGAGTCAGGGCATTCGATCGGGAAACACCATATATTTT.

This CDR3 is CAISVRGNSPLHF. In DNA, the CDR3 is TGTGCCATCAGTGTCAGGGGAAATTCACCCCTCCACTTT. The V gene is TRBV10-3, the J gene TRBJ1-6; weak D call: TRBD1 (6 bases). Germline loops: CDR1 ENHRY, CDR2 SYGVKD. Trimming shortened V by 4 bases and J by 7 bases, and 8 bases separated the two germline ends. This CDR3 has 13 amino acids.

The chain combines TRBV2 with TRBJ2-2; 11 nucleotides line up with TRBD2. Trimming removed 4 bases from V and 7 bases from J; junction bases left unmatched: 5. The CDR3 consists of 15 residues. Germline V gene data show CDR1 as SNHLY and CDR2 as FYNNEI. CDR3 sequence (DNA): TGTGCCAGCAGTGTAGCGGGGGGGCCAAGCGGGGAGCTGTTTTTT. Translated: CASSVAGGPSGELFF.

The chain links TRBV4-3 to TRBJ1-4, with unresolved D. The CDR3 extends over 15 amino acids. Trimming shortened V by 1 base and J by 10 bases, and 16 bases separated the two germline ends. Germline CDR1 is LGHNA and CDR2 is YSLEER. The DNA of the CDR3 is TGCGCCAGCAGCCAAGTAATGGGCCGGGGAGGAAAACTGTTTTTT. It specifies CASSQVMGRGGKLFF.

The genes are TRBV2 and TRBJ2-7; D might be TRBD2 (6 bases). The V gene's germline CDR1 is SNHLY and CDR2 FYNNEI. The CDR3 loop spans 14 amino acids. The V end lost 7 bases, the J end lost 5 bases, and 18 bases lay between the germline ends. CDR3 protein: CASTNTWRGHEQYF. CDR3 nucleotide sequence: TGTGCCAGCACAAACACCTGGAGGGGCCACGAGCAGTACTTC. Full variable domain (missing parts from reference TRBV2 and TRBJ2-7): EPEVTQTPSHQVTQMGQEVILRCVPISNHLYFYWYRQILGQKVEFLVSFYNNEISEKSEIFDDQFSVERPDGSNFTLKIRSTKLEDSAMYFCASTNTWRGHEQYFGPGTRLTVT.

The chain carries TRBV2 and TRBJ2-7; 13 bases align to TRBD2. The CDR3 contains 16 residues. V was clipped by 3 bases and J by 3 bases; unmatched bases: 5. In germline, CDR1 is SNHLY, CDR2 FYNNEI. The chain's CDR3 is CASSEPLAGGYYEQYF. CDR3 sequence (DNA): TGTGCCAGCAGTGAGCCACTAGCGGGGGGGTACTACGAGCAGTACTTC.

The chain carries TRBV6-1 and TRBJ2-1; 7 bases match TRBD1. Germline CDR1 and CDR2: MNHNS and SASEGT. This CDR3 is 14 amino acids long. After removal of 3 bases from V and 8 bases from J, the junction contained 7 bases not matched to a gene. The CDR3 DNA follows: TGTGCCAGCAGTGACAGGGGGATTGACCATGAGCAGTTCTTC. It encodes CASSDRGIDHEQFF.

The rearrangement links TRBV30 to TRBJ1-6; 7 nucleotides match TRBD1. The V gene end was trimmed by 8 bases and the J gene end by 3 bases; junction bases not matched to a gene: 7. The CDR3 contains 14 residues. Germline V gene data show CDR1 as GTSNPN and CDR2 as SVGIG (reference sequence). In DNA, the CDR3 is TGTGCCCAGGGGGGCCGAGTCTATAATTCACCCCTCCACTTT. This encodes CAQGGRVYNSPLHF.

V is TRBV5-5 and J is TRBJ1-6, with 10 nucleotides matching TRBD1. The germline V gene encodes CDR1 SGHKS and CDR2 YYEKEE (reference sequence). This CDR3 contains 15 residues. With V trimmed by 4 bases and J by 7 bases, 5 bases remained unmatched. CDR3 bases: TGTGCCAGCAGCGTGACAGGGGGCCTCAATTCACCCCTCCACTTT. Protein: CASSVTGGLNSPLHF.

The V and J genes are TRBV4-3 and TRBJ2-3; TRBD1 matches at 9 bases. V gave up 3 bases and J gave up 4 bases; unmatched junction bases: 8. Germline CDR1 LGHNA, CDR2 YSLEER. The CDR3 spans 16 residues. This CDR3 is CASSQNPGQGADTQYF. DNA of the CDR3: TGCGCCAGCAGCCAGAACCCGGGACAGGGAGCAGATACGCAGTATTTT.

This chain connects TRBV6-5 to TRBJ2-2; 12 bases map to TRBD2. Germline loops: CDR1 MNHEY, CDR2 SVGAGI. With V trimmed by 4 bases and J by 5 bases, 5 bases remained unmatched. There are 16 residues in the CDR3. The CDR3 region has the DNA TGTGCCAGCAGTTCCAACGGACTAGCGGGAACCGGGGAGCTGTTTTTT. Protein: CASSSNGLAGTGELFF.

This chain joins TRBV29-1 and TRBJ1-1; 8 bases are a match to TRBD1. Germline loops: CDR1 SQVTM, CDR2 ANQGSEA. Germline trimming cut 4 bases from V and 5 bases from J; bases unmatched to any gene: 12. This CDR3 contains 15 residues. The CDR3 reads CSVGPKQGVYTEAFF. The CDR3 DNA sequence: TGCAGCGTTGGACCAAAACAGGGGGTGTATACTGAAGCTTTCTTT.

The chain has TRBV27 and TRBJ2-1, with 12 bases aligning to TRBD2. The CDR3 sequence is 18 residues long. Germline V gene data show CDR1 as MNHEY and CDR2 as SMNVEV (reference sequence). The trim removed 5 bases at V and 5 bases at J, leaving 13 bases unmatched. CDR3 amino acids: CASSRQRVRTSGNNEQFF. As DNA, the CDR3 is TGTGCCAGCAGTCGGCAAAGAGTACGGACTAGCGGGAACAATGAGCAGTTCTTC.

This chain joins TRBV2 and TRBJ1-5; 12 bases are a match to TRBD1. V lost 7 bases and J lost 4; bases outside the gene matches: 8. Germline V gives CDR1 SNHLY, CDR2 FYNNEI. CDR3 length equals 16 residues. The CDR3 loop is CASNRDRGRINQPQHF. The CDR3 bases are TGTGCCAGCAACCGGGACAGGGGGCGGATAAATCAGCCCCAGCATTTT.